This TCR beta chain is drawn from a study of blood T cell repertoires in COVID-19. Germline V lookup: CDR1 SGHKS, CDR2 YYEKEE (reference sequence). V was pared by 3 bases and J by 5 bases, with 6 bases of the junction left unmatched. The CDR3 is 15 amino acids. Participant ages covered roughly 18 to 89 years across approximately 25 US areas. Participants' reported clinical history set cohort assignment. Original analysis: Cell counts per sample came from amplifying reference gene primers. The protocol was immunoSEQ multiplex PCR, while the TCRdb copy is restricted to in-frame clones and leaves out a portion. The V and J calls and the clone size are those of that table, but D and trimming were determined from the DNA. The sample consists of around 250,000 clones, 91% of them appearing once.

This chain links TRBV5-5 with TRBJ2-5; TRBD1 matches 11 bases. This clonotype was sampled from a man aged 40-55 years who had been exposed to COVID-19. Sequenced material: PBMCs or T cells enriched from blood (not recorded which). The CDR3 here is CASSSGTGGSETQYF. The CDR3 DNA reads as TGTGCCAGCAGCTCCGGGACAGGGGGGAGCGAGACCCAGTACTTC.